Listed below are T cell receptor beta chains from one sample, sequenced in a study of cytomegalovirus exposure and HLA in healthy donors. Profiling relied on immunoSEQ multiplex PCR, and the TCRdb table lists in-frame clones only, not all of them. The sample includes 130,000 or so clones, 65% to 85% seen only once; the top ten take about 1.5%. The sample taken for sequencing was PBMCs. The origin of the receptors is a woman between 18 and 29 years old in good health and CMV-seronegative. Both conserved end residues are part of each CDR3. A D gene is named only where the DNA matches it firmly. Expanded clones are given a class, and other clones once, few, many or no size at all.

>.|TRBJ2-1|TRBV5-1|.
TGCGCCAGCAGCTTGGAGGGAGGTGAGCAGTTCTTC
CASSLEGGEQFF
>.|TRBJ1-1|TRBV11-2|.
TGTGCCAGCAGCTTCACGCAGGGTTTGAACACTGAAGCTTTCTTT
CASSFTQGLNTEAFF
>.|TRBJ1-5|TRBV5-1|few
TGCGCCAGCAGCTTGGCTGAGTTGGCGGGCAATCAGCCCCAGCATTTT
CASSLAELAGNQPQHF
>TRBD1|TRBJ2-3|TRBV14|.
TGTGCCAGCAGCCAATTTACAGGGGCAGATACGCAGTATTTT
CASSQFTGADTQYF
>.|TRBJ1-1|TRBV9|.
TGTGCCAGCAGCGTAGGCCCCGGGGACACTGAAGCTTTCTTT
CASSVGPGDTEAFF
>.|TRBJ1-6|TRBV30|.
TGTGCCTGGAGGGGGGGATATTCACCCCTCCACTTT
CAWRGGYSPLHF
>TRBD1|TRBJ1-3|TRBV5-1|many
TGCGCCAGCAGCCCCGATGGACAGGGGGCTGGAAACACCATATATTTT
CASSPDGQGAGNTIYF
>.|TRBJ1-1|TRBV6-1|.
TGTGCCAGCAGTGAATACGAAGGAGAGGTGAACACTGAAGCTTTCTTT
CASSEYEGEVNTEAFF
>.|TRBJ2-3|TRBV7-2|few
TGTGCCAGCAGCTTAGGTCCTAGTTTTATAGATACGCAGTATTTT
CASSLGPSFIDTQYF
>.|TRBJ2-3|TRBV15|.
TGTGCCACCAGCAGAGTGAACATCCCAGGGACAGATACGCAGTATTTT
CATSRVNIPGTDTQYF
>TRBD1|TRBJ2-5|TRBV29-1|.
TGCAGCGTTGAGCGGGGACAGGGTGAGACCCAGTACTTC
CSVERGQGETQYF
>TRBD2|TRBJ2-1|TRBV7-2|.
TGTGCCAGCAGCCATGAACCGACTAGCGGGAGAGGTGAGCAGTTCTTC
CASSHEPTSGRGEQFF
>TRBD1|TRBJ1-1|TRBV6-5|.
TGTGCCAGCAGTTACATCGAGGGGGCAAGTGAAGCTTTCTTT
CASSYIEGASEAFF
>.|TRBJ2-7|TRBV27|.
TGTGCCAGCAGTTTAGGTCACGGAGTTTCCTACGAGCAGTACTTC
CASSLGHGVSYEQYF
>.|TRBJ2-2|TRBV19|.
TGTGCCAGTAGTATGCCGAGGGGGGGCGCACGTGGGGAGCTGTTTTTT
CASSMPRGGARGELFF
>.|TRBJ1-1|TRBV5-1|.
TGCGCCAGCAGCTTTCCCCAGGGGCCGAACACTGAAGCTTTCTTT
CASSFPQGPNTEAFF
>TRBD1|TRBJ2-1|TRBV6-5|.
TGTGCCAGCAGCGCCGTAGGGACAGGGGGGAGTGAGCAGTTCTTC
CASSAVGTGGSEQFF
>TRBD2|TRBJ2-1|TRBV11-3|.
TGTGCCAGCAGCTCCGACGGGGTAGCGGGAATCGATGAGCAGTTCTTC
CASSSDGVAGIDEQFF
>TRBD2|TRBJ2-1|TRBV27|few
TGTGCCAGCAGGTCTGGGACTAGCGGTTACAATGAGCAGTTCTTC
CASRSGTSGYNEQFF
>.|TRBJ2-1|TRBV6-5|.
TGTGCCAGCCGGCGGCCGGACAGCTCCTACAATGAGCAGTTCTTC
CASRRPDSSYNEQFF
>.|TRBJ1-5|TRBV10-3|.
TGTGCCATCAGTGGACGGGAGGAACAGCCCCAGCATTTT
CAISGREEQPQHF
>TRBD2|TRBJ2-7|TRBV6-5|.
TGTGCCAGCAGTAGCGGGATTACCTACGAGCAGTACTTC
CASSSGITYEQYF
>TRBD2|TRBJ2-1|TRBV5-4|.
TGTGCCAGCTCGCGGGAGGAGGGAAATGAGCAGTTCTTC
CASSREEGNEQFF
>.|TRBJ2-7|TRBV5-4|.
TGTGCCAGCAGCTTGGAAGCGGCTAGCTCCTACGAGCAGTACTTC
CASSLEAASSYEQYF
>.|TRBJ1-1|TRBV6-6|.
TGTGCCAGCAGTTACCCGAGAGGCGGGGAGGCTGAAGCTTTCTTT
CASSYPRGGEAEAFF
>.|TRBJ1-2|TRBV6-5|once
TGTGCCAGCAGTTACGATGGGGGGGGCTATGGCTACACCTTC
CASSYDGGGYGYTF
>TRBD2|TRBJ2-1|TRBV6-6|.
TGTGCCAGCAGTAACTTAGCGGGAGGGCCGGATGAGCAGTTCTTC
CASSNLAGGPDEQFF
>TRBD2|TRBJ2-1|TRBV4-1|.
TGCGCCAGCAGCCAAGGGACTCGCGGGAGGCCCCATGAGCAGTTCTTC
CASSQGTRGRPHEQFF
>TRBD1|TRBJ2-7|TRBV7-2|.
TGTGCCAGCAGCACGCGTTCCGGGACAGGGAAGTCCGAGCAGTACTTC
CASSTRSGTGKSEQYF
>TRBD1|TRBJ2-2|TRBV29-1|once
TGCAGCGCCGGGACAGCGGACACCGGGGAGCTGTTTTTT
CSAGTADTGELFF
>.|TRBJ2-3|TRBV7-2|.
TGTGCCAGCAGCCGATCTCTAGCCACAGATACGCAGTATTTT
CASSRSLATDTQYF
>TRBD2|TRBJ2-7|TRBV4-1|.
TGCGCCAGCAGCCAGCCCTTAGCGGGAGGTTCCTACGAGCAGTACTTC
CASSQPLAGGSYEQYF
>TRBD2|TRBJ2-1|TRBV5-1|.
TGCGCCAGCAGCTTGGAGCTAGCGGGAGCCGACGAGCAGTTCTTC
CASSLELAGADEQFF
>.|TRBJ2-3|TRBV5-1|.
TGCGCCAGCAGCTTTATTCAGGGCAGCTCCACAGATACGCAGTATTTT
CASSFIQGSSTDTQYF
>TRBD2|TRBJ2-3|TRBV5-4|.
TGTGCCAGCTATCACCGTGGACTAGCGGGAGGGAGTACGCAGTATTTT
CASYHRGLAGGSTQYF
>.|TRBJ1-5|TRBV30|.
TGTGCCTGGAGTGTACATATTGGAGGGGCGTTTTATAGCAATCAGCCCCAGCATTTT
CAWSVHIGGAFYSNQPQHF
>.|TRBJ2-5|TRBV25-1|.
TGTGCCAGCGGCAAATCGACAGACCAAGAGACCCAGTACTTC
CASGKSTDQETQYF
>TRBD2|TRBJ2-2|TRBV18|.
TGTGCCAGCTCACCTAGGCGGACTAGCGGGAACACCGGGGAGCTGTTTTTT
CASSPRRTSGNTGELFF